Each of the 18 T cell receptor beta chains below was sequenced from the same sample in a study of T cell responses to AZD1222 COVID-19 vaccine. Clones were read by immunoSEQ multiplex PCR, and TCRdb kept only the in-frame ones, dropping some. Of 120,000 to 150,000 clones listed, approximately 85% are singletons. The sample consisted of peripheral blood, taken 28 days after the second dose of the MenACWY control vaccine. The receptor source for this set is an adult who received the MenACWY meningococcal vaccine as a control.

Of note for this clone: Other DNA sequences within the sample encode an identical CDR3. V usage is TRBV7-2 and J usage is TRBJ2-7; D is undetermined. Looked up from germline, CDR1 is SGHTA and CDR2 is FQGNSA. Trimming left V 1 base short and J 3 bases short, with 1 base between. The CDR3 extends over 11 amino acids. The CDR3: CASSLVYEQYF. DNA of the CDR3: TGTGCCAGCAGCTTAGTCTACGAGCAGTACTTC.

The rearrangement uses TRBV7-9 and TRBJ1-6, with D unresolved. In germline, CDR1 is SEHNR, CDR2 FQNEAQ (reference sequence). The germline V and J ends were trimmed by 3 bases and 10 bases, with 10 bases remaining between them. CDR3 length equals 13 residues. CDR3: CASSFEGGSPLHF. The CDR3 nucleotides are TGTGCCAGCAGCTTTGAAGGAGGATCACCCCTCCACTTT.

The chain employs TRBV7-3 and TRBJ2-7; 9 nucleotides align to TRBD2. The CDR3 is 15 amino acids. In germline, CDR1 is SGHTA, CDR2 FQGTGA. V lost 1 base to trimming and J lost 7 bases; unmatched junction nucleotides: 8. CDR3 region: CASSLSVAGAEEQYF. The CDR3 DNA sequence: TGTGCCAGCAGCTTAAGCGTAGCGGGGGCGGAGGAGCAGTACTTC.

This clone showed up just once. In DNA form, the CDR3 reads TGTGCCAGCAGCTCAAGACAGGGGCTGGATGAGCAGTTCTTC. This translates into CASSSRQGLDEQFF. The genes are TRBV5-5 and TRBJ2-1; 8 bases are shared with TRBD1. The V gene end was trimmed by 3 bases and the J gene end by 8 bases; junction bases not matched to a gene: 7. CDR3 length: 14 residues. CDR1 and CDR2 from the germline V gene are SGHKS and YYEKEE (reference sequence).

The gene calls are TRBV5-1 and TRBJ2-2, with TRBD1 matching 7 bases. Germline-derived CDR1 and CDR2 are SGHRS and YFSETQ. Losses at the gene ends were 0 bases for V and 4 bases for J; bases not matched to a gene: 3. The CDR3 is 15 residues long. CDR3 amino acids: CASSLGGTATGELFF. As DNA, the CDR3 is TGCGCCAGCAGCTTGGGGGGGACAGCCACCGGGGAGCTGTTTTTT.

The J gene is TRBJ1-2, the V gene TRBV25-1; weak D call: TRBD1 (5 bases). In germline, CDR1 is MGHDK, CDR2 SYGVNS. V was pared by 6 bases and J by 3 bases, with 20 bases between. CDR3 length: 16 residues. CDR3 in DNA: TGTGCCAGCAGCTCACCCCAATGGGCGGGGGACTATGGCTACACCTTC. Protein sequence: CASSSPQWAGDYGYTF.

The gene calls are TRBV6-2 or TRBV6-3 and TRBJ2-4; D remains unclear. CDR1 and CDR2 from the germline V gene are MNHEY and SVGEGT. This CDR3 contains 19 residues. Trimming stripped 3 bases from V and 0 bases from J, with 21 bases between. CDR3 sequence (DNA): TGTGCCAGCAGTTATACCTTGGACCTTGGCCCGGCAGCCAAAAACATTCAGTACTTC. Protein product: CASSYTLDLGPAAKNIQYF.

The chain recombines TRBV28 with TRBJ1-1, with D possibly being TRBD1 (6 bases). Between the trimmed V and J ends, which lost 5 bases and 5 bases, there was a span of 15 bases. There are 14 residues in the CDR3. Germline CDR1 MDHEN, CDR2 SYDVKM. CDR3 loop: CASSPTGPGTEAFF. DNA of the CDR3: TGTGCCAGCAGTCCGACAGGCCCAGGAACTGAAGCTTTCTTT.

The chain is built from TRBV19 and TRBJ1-2, with 12 nucleotides matching TRBD1. There are 17 residues in the CDR3. The V and J ends lost 5 bases and 4 bases, in that order; junction bases with no gene match: 11. The germline CDR1 and CDR2 sequences are LNHDA and SQIVND (reference sequence). CDR3 bases: TGTGCCAGTAGTCCGGGACCCGGGACAGGGGGCGCCTATGGCTACACCTTC. Its translation is CASSPGPGTGGAYGYTF.

The chain recombines TRBV5-6 with TRBJ1-5, with D possibly being TRBD1 (5 bases). The V gene lost 3 bases and the J gene lost 0 bases, with 13 bases spanning the gap. The CDR3 covers 16 residues. Germline CDR1 SGHDT, CDR2 YYEEEE. The CDR3 coding sequence is TGTGCCAGCAGCTCGGGACCGAGTTTTAGCAATCAGCCCCAGCATTTT. Its protein is CASSSGPSFSNQPQHF.

This chain uses TRBV2 with TRBJ1-1; D is undetermined. V was trimmed by 6 bases and J by 5 bases, leaving 13 bases between them. Per the germline V gene, CDR1 is SNHLY and CDR2 is FYNNEI. This CDR3 has 13 amino acids. CDR3 protein: CASRKESGTEAFF. CDR3 DNA sequence: TGTGCCAGCAGAAAGGAATCGGGGACTGAAGCTTTCTTT.

This sequence joins TRBV9 and TRBJ1-5; 8 bases match TRBD1. The CDR3 length is 15 residues. Trimming took 3 bases from V and 5 from J; bases not matched to a gene: 7. Germline CDR1 is SGDLS and CDR2 is YYNGEE. The CDR3 is CASSETGDPYQPQHF. The CDR3 DNA sequence: TGTGCCAGCAGCGAGACAGGGGACCCCTATCAGCCCCAGCATTTT.

This clone showed up just once. The chain recombines TRBV4-3 with TRBJ1-1, with D maybe TRBD1 (5 bases). The CDR3 extends over 13 amino acids. Germline V gene lookup returns CDR1 LGHNA and CDR2 YSLEER. The germline V and J ends were trimmed by 4 bases and 3 bases, with 9 bases remaining between them. CDR3 sequence: CASSLLGDTEAFF. CDR3 in DNA: TGCGCCAGCAGCCTACTAGGGGACACTGAAGCTTTCTTT.

The genes are TRBV10-3 and TRBJ1-4; D call uncertain. The V gene's germline CDR1 is ENHRY and CDR2 SYGVKD. This CDR3 region has 13 residues. Trimming removed 6 bases at V and 6 bases at J, with 11 bases between. CDR3 region: CAIRSGKDEKLFF. The CDR3 DNA reads as TGTGCCATCAGGTCTGGGAAGGATGAAAAACTGTTTTTT.

The chain recombines TRBV5-6 with TRBJ1-1; no firm D call. Trimming left V 5 bases short and J 0 bases short, with 8 bases between. The CDR3 is 13 amino acids. Germline CDR1 and CDR2: SGHDT and YYEEEE. The CDR3 sequence is CASSSVMNTEAFF. The CDR3 DNA follows: TGTGCCAGCAGTTCAGTTATGAACACTGAAGCTTTCTTT.

This clone was seen only a few times. This chain joins TRBV5-1 and TRBJ1-2; D uncertain. The CDR3 covers 15 residues. The V gene lost 1 base and the J gene lost 0 bases, with 10 bases spanning the gap. Germline lookup yields CDR1 SGHRS and CDR2 YFSETQ. CDR3 loop: CASSLRSGANYGYTF. CDR3 DNA: TGCGCCAGCAGCTTGAGGTCCGGAGCTAACTATGGCTACACCTTC.

The CDR3 region is CASSLGTATYEQYF. In DNA form, the CDR3 reads TGTGCCAGCAGCTTAGGGACGGCGACCTACGAGCAGTACTTC. The V gene is TRBV11-3, the J gene TRBJ2-7; D is unclear. This CDR3 contains 14 residues. Germline lookup yields CDR1 SGHNT and CDR2 YENEEA. V was trimmed by 1 base and J by 2 bases, leaving 9 bases between them. Full variable domain (outside the CDR3, taken from reference TRBV11-3 and TRBJ2-7): EAGVVQSPRYKIIEKKQPVAFWCNPISGHNTLYWYLQNLGQGPELLIRYENEEAVDDSQLPKDRFSAERLKGVDSTLKIQPAELGDSAVYLCASSLGTATYEQYFGPGTRLTVT.

This clone was detected a few times. The chain combines TRBV7-9 with TRBJ1-1, with a weak D call TRBD1 (5 bases). The CDR3 sequence is 14 residues long. The germline V gene has CDR1 SEHNR and CDR2 FQNEAQ (reference sequence). Trimming removed 1 base from V and 0 bases from J, with 6 bases in between. CDR3 residues: CASSLEGMNTEAFF. CDR3 DNA sequence: TGTGCCAGCAGCTTAGAGGGGATGAACACTGAAGCTTTCTTT.